The next 22 T cell receptor beta chains were all read from a single sample in a study of OX40 agonist ivuxolimab in advanced cancers. Sequenced by immunoSEQ multiplex PCR; TCRdb stores in-frame clones only, minus some. The data show approximately 50,000 clones, roughly 89% seen once. The source was CD4+ or CD8+ T cells sorted from blood, collected in a trial of the OX40 agonist ivuxolimab. These receptors were taken from an adult with an advanced solid tumor such as melanoma, head and neck, liver or kidney cancer.

The chain links TRBV5-6 to TRBJ2-5; D possibly corresponds to TRBD2 (5 bases). Per germline, CDR1 SGHDT and CDR2 YYEEEE. The CDR3 runs 11 residues. V was trimmed by 7 bases and J by 8 bases, leaving 12 bases between them. The CDR3 loop reads CASSSRETQYF. In DNA, the CDR3 is TGTGCCAGCTCCTCGAGGGAAACCCAGTACTTC. Complete variable domain (other parts from reference TRBV5-6 and TRBJ2-5): DAGVTQSPTHLIKTRGQQVTLRCSPKSGHDTVSWYQQALGQGPQFIFQYYEEEERQRGNFPDRFSGHQFPNYSSELNVNALLLGDSALYLCASSSRETQYFGPGTRLLVL.

This clone has a single count. This rearrangement joins TRBV5-5 to TRBJ2-7, with TRBD1 matching over 10 bases. The CDR3 covers 14 residues. The V and J ends lost 7 bases and 2 bases, in that order; junction bases with no gene match: 6. CDR1 and CDR2 (germline): SGHKS, YYEKEE (reference sequence). The CDR3 is CASQRQGATYEQYF. In DNA, the CDR3 is TGTGCCAGCCAAAGACAGGGGGCCACCTACGAGCAGTACTTC.

The rearrangement joins TRBV29-1 to TRBJ1-2; D gene unclear. This CDR3 region has 11 residues. Deletions cut 6 bases from V and 7 bases from J, with 12 bases between. Germline values: CDR1 SQVTM, CDR2 ANQGSEA. This CDR3 reads CSVPRVGGYTF. CDR3 sequence (DNA): TGCAGCGTCCCCCGGGTGGGTGGCTACACCTTC. Together with reference TRBV29-1 and TRBJ1-2, the CDR3 gives the full variable domain: SAVISQKPSRDICQRGTSLTIQCQVDSQVTMMFWYRQQPGQSLTLIATANQGSEATYESGFVIDKFPISRPNLTFSTLTVSNMSPEDSSIYLCSVPRVGGYTFGSGTRLTVV.

The chain employs TRBV5-1 and TRBJ2-7; tentatively, D is TRBD1 (6 bases). V was clipped by 4 bases and J by 3 bases, with 17 bases between them. Germline loops: CDR1 SGHRS, CDR2 YFSETQ. The CDR3 runs to 15 residues. The chain's CDR3 is CASSPGQSRNYEQYF. The DNA of the CDR3 is TGCGCCAGCAGCCCTGGACAGTCTCGAAACTACGAGCAGTACTTC. Supplemented by reference TRBV5-1 and TRBJ2-7, the full variable domain reads KAGVTQTPRYLIKTRGQQVTLSCSPISGHRSVSWYQQTPGQGLQFLFEYFSETQRNKGNFPGRFSGRQFSNSRSEMNVSTLELGDSALYLCASSPGQSRNYEQYFGPGTRLTVT.

In DNA form, the CDR3 reads TGTGTTACGGGAGTCTTGAACACTGAAGCTTTCTTT. It codes for CVTGVLNTEAFF. V is TRBV2 and J is TRBJ1-1; no clear D gene. Per germline, CDR1 SNHLY and CDR2 FYNNEI. CDR3 length: 12 amino acids.

The chain employs TRBV7-3 and TRBJ2-5, with D maybe TRBD1 (6 bases). V was pared by 0 bases and J by 2 bases, with 10 bases between. This CDR3 is built from 15 residues. CDR1 SGHTA and CDR2 FQGTGA come from the germline V gene. The CDR3 DNA is TGTGCCAGCAGCTTAACGCCCGGACAGCAAGAGACCCAGTACTTC. Translation: CASSLTPGQQETQYF.

The chain recombines TRBV10-1 with TRBJ2-5; either TRBD1 or TRBD2 may supply D (5 bases each). The V gene's germline CDR1 is WNHNN and CDR2 SYGVQD (reference sequence). CDR3 length: 18 amino acids. Trimming pared 4 bases from V and 1 base from J, leaving 22 bases between. The CDR3 DNA follows: TGCGCCAGCAGTGGGCCGGGACCCCTCCCGGGGTCCCAAGAGACCCAGTACTTC. The encoded protein is CASSGPGPLPGSQETQYF.

The V and J genes are TRBV18 and TRBJ2-1; tentative D call: TRBD2 (7 bases). CDR3 length equals 18 residues. Germline V gene data show CDR1 as KGHSH and CDR2 as LQKENI. With 3 bases removed from V and 0 bases from J, the gap between germline ends came to 18 bases. CDR3 DNA: TGTGCCAGCTCACCGTCGGGGGGCGCTAGAAACTCCTACAATGAGCAGTTCTTC. Protein product: CASSPSGGARNSYNEQFF.

The chain combines TRBV29-1 with TRBJ2-7; TRBD1 agrees at 9 bases. The V gene end was trimmed by 2 bases and the J gene end by 3 bases; junction bases not matched to a gene: 5. Germline CDR1 is SQVTM and CDR2 is ANQGSEA. The CDR3 contains 14 residues. The CDR3 is CSVERAGQGYEQYF. CDR3 bases: TGCAGCGTTGAACGAGCGGGACAGGGCTACGAGCAGTACTTC.

CDR3: CASSLPTGGNYGYTF. The CDR3 DNA follows: TGTGCCAGCAGCCTACCAACAGGGGGTAACTATGGCTACACCTTC. This chain links TRBV5-4 with TRBJ1-2; 8 nucleotides line up with TRBD1. The CDR3 is made up of 15 amino acids. Germline loops: CDR1 SGHNT, CDR2 YYREEE (reference sequence). Germline trimming cut 4 bases from V and 1 base from J; bases unmatched to any gene: 6.

This chain uses TRBV6-6 with TRBJ1-1; a weak D match, TRBD1 (5 bases). Germline-derived CDR1 and CDR2 are MNHNY and SVGAGI (reference sequence). V was pared by 9 bases and J by 1 base, with 9 bases between. The CDR3 is 12 amino acids. The CDR3, as DNA: TGTGCCAGTGGACACTGGAACACTGAAGCTTTCTTT. Its translation: CASGHWNTEAFF.

For this clone: Other DNA sequences of this sample code for an identical CDR3. The chain recombines TRBV27 with TRBJ2-2, with TRBD2 as a possible D gene (6 bases). The V gene's germline CDR1 is MNHEY and CDR2 SMNVEV (reference sequence). This CDR3 is 17 amino acids long. V gave up 6 bases and J gave up 6 bases, with 23 bases separating them. This CDR3 reads CASSSFLGGKGSGELFF. DNA of the CDR3: TGTGCCAGCAGCTCTTTTCTAGGCGGGAAAGGTTCCGGGGAGCTGTTTTTT.

The chain combines TRBV6-5 with TRBJ2-7; D assignment may be TRBD1 or TRBD2 (6 bases each). From germline, CDR1 is MNHEY and CDR2 SVGAGI. This CDR3 has 13 amino acids. Deletions cut 3 bases from V and 6 bases from J, with 12 bases between. The CDR3: CASSYEGGREQYF. As DNA, the CDR3 is TGTGCCAGCAGTTATGAGGGGGGACGCGAGCAGTACTTC.

The V and J genes are TRBV7-9 and TRBJ2-7, with D possibly matching TRBD1 (7 bases). Germline CDR1 reads SEHNR; CDR2 reads FQNEAQ (reference sequence). The V end was cut by 5 bases, the J end by 6 bases, with 20 bases between. This CDR3 region has 15 residues. The CDR3 region is CASSPAGQNKAEQYF. Here the CDR3 DNA reads TGTGCCAGCAGCCCGGCGGGACAGAATAAGGCCGAGCAGTACTTC.

The chain links TRBV6-1 to TRBJ2-7; TRBD2 agrees at 8 bases. Losses at the gene ends were 6 bases for V and 4 bases for J; bases not matched to a gene: 11. The CDR3 spans 15 residues. The germline gives CDR1 MNHNS, CDR2 SASEGT. In DNA form, the CDR3 reads TGTGCCAGCAGGGGGTCGGGGGGGAGTAGATACGAGCAGTACTTC. Its translation is CASRGSGGSRYEQYF.

The chain uses TRBV5-1 and TRBJ2-2; 7 bases line up with TRBD1. Germline values: CDR1 SGHRS, CDR2 YFSETQ. With V trimmed by 4 bases and J by 0 bases, 9 bases remained unmatched. This CDR3 has 17 residues. The CDR3 sequence: CASSLGLQGANTGELFF. CDR3 sequence (DNA): TGCGCCAGCAGCCTAGGGTTGCAGGGGGCGAACACCGGGGAGCTGTTTTTT.

J is TRBJ1-4 and V is TRBV7-9, with 10 bases matching TRBD1. V gave up 5 bases and J gave up 3 bases; unmatched junction bases: 6. Germline CDR1 reads SEHNR; CDR2 reads FQNEAQ (reference sequence). The CDR3 contains 16 residues. CDR3 nucleotides: TGTGCCAGCAGCACGGGGGACAGGGGCGCTAATGAAAAACTGTTTTTT. Protein: CASSTGDRGANEKLFF.

This sequence joins TRBV18 and TRBJ2-5, with D tentatively TRBD1 (6 bases). Per germline, CDR1 KGHSH and CDR2 LQKENI. The V end was cut by 2 bases, the J end by 2 bases, with 12 bases between. The CDR3 runs to 15 residues. CDR3 region: CASSPFEQGQETQYF. DNA for the CDR3: TGTGCCAGCTCACCATTTGAACAGGGTCAAGAGACCCAGTACTTC. Filled out from reference TRBV18 and TRBJ2-5, the complete variable domain reads NAGVMQNPRHLVRRRGQEARLRCSPMKGHSHVYWYRQLPEEGLKFMVYLQKENIIDESGMPKERFSAEFPKEGPSILRIQQVVRGDSAAYFCASSPFEQGQETQYFGPGTRLLVL.

The chain is built from TRBV10-1 and TRBJ1-1; the D gene is possibly TRBD1 (6 bases). V was pared by 7 bases and J by 1 base, with 13 bases between. The CDR3 has 14 residues. CDR1 and CDR2 from the germline V gene are WNHNN and SYGVQD (reference sequence). The CDR3 DNA reads TGCGCCAGCACGGGAGGACAGTGGAACACTGAAGCTTTCTTT. Protein: CASTGGQWNTEAFF.

The V and J genes are TRBV7-3 and TRBJ1-6; TRBD1 matches at 7 bases. Germline lookup yields CDR1 SGHTA and CDR2 FQGTGA. The CDR3 consists of 17 residues. V gave up 2 bases and J gave up 7 bases; unmatched junction bases: 11. This CDR3 is CASSLQPLGTANSPLHF. The CDR3 bases are TGTGCCAGCAGCTTACAACCCCTTGGGACAGCCAATTCACCCCTCCACTTT.

This clone has more than one count but fewer than ten. The rearrangement joins TRBV9 to TRBJ2-5, with D perhaps TRBD1 or TRBD2 (5 bases each). Trimming removed 2 bases from V and 0 bases from J, with 14 bases in between. Germline-derived CDR1 and CDR2 are SGDLS and YYNGEE. The CDR3 is 16 residues long. The CDR3 region has the DNA TGTGCCAGCAGCGTTGCCGGGACGGTGTACCAAGAGACCCAGTACTTC. Residues: CASSVAGTVYQETQYF. The variable domain in full, completed from reference TRBV9 and TRBJ2-5, reads DSGVTQTPKHLITATGQRVTLRCSPRSGDLSVYWYQQSLDQGLQFLIQYYNGEERAKGNILERFSAQQFPDLHSELNLSSLELGDSALYFCASSVAGTVYQETQYFGPGTRLLVL.

V gene TRBV6-1 combines with J gene TRBJ2-2; D may be TRBD2 (5 bases). Germline V gives CDR1 MNHNS, CDR2 SASEGT. Deletions cut 4 bases from V and 5 bases from J, with 8 bases between. The length of the CDR3 is 13 residues. The DNA of the CDR3 is TGTGCCAGCAGTGTATGGGAGACCGGGGAGCTGTTTTTT. Amino acids: CASSVWETGELFF.